One sample yielded the 15 T cell receptor beta chains listed below, sequenced in a study of blood T cell repertoires in COVID-19. Profiled with immunoSEQ multiplex PCR; TCRdb holds only in-frame clones, not every one. The table includes 65,000 to 80,000 clones, 70% to 90% detected once. Sequences were obtained from peripheral blood. The receptors shown here come from an elderly man in a cohort sampled during active COVID-19.

This sequence joins TRBV7-2 and TRBJ2-7; D perhaps matches TRBD1 (6 bases). V lost 0 bases and J lost 4, with 16 bases in between. Germline CDR1 and CDR2: SGHTA and FQGNSA. This CDR3 has 16 residues. DNA of the CDR3: TGTGCCAGCAGCTTAGCCGGGGCAGGGGTTGGGTACGAGCAGTACTTC. Its translation is CASSLAGAGVGYEQYF.

The chain links TRBV19 to TRBJ1-5, with 7 bases fitting TRBD1. V was clipped by 0 bases and J by 1 base; unmatched bases: 9. CDR1 LNHDA and CDR2 SQIVND come from the germline V gene (reference sequence). The CDR3 length is 18 residues. CDR3 coding DNA: TGTGCCAGTAGTATAGATCTAATGAGGGGGCCCAGCAATCAGCCCCAGCATTTT. It translates to CASSIDLMRGPSNQPQHF.

The rearrangement links TRBV5-6 to TRBJ1-1; tentative D call: TRBD1 (5 bases). Germline values: CDR1 SGHDT, CDR2 YYEEEE. This CDR3 contains 12 residues. Trimming shortened V by 1 base and J by 8 bases, and 9 bases separated the two germline ends. The CDR3 region has the DNA TGTGCCAGCAGCTTGAGGGGAAACGAAGCTTTCTTT. Translated, it gives CASSLRGNEAFF. Full variable domain (remainder filled in from reference TRBV5-6 and TRBJ1-1): DAGVTQSPTHLIKTRGQQVTLRCSPKSGHDTVSWYQQALGQGPQFIFQYYEEEERQRGNFPDRFSGHQFPNYSSELNVNALLLGDSALYLCASSLRGNEAFFGQGTRLTVV.

CDR3 bases: TGTGCCAGCGGGGACCGGGGACTAGGTGCAGATACGCAGTATTTT. Amino acids: CASGDRGLGADTQYF. The genes are TRBV3-1 (or the pseudogene TRBV3-2) and TRBJ2-3; 8 bases are a match to TRBD2. V gave up 8 bases and J gave up 4 bases; unmatched junction bases: 11. This CDR3 is built from 15 residues. Germline CDR1 is LGHDT and CDR2 is YNNKEL (reference sequence).

The chain joins TRBV27 to TRBJ1-1, with D uncertain. Germline lookup yields CDR1 MNHEY and CDR2 SMNVEV (reference sequence). V was trimmed by 5 bases and J by 1 base, leaving 8 bases between them. The CDR3 runs to 13 residues. CDR3 nucleotides: TGTGCCAGCAGTCGCCCAGAGAACACTGAAGCTTTCTTT. It encodes CASSRPENTEAFF.

The chain is built from TRBV9 and TRBJ2-3; 7 nucleotides match TRBD2. The CDR3 has 15 residues. CDR1 SGDLS and CDR2 YYNGEE come from the germline V gene. Losses at the gene ends were 0 bases for V and 6 bases for J; bases not matched to a gene: 7. The CDR3 DNA sequence: TGTGCCAGCAGCGTAGTCTCTAGCGGTGGGGATACGCAGTATTTT. This codes for CASSVVSSGGDTQYF.

This rearrangement joins TRBV6-5 to TRBJ1-2, with 8 bases aligning to TRBD1. Losses at the gene ends were 6 bases for V and 2 bases for J; bases not matched to a gene: 2. The CDR3 length is 13 residues. Germline V gene sequence: CDR1 MNHEY, CDR2 SVGAGI. The CDR3 protein is CASRGQGNYGYTF. Written as DNA, the CDR3 is TGTGCCAGCAGAGGACAGGGAAACTATGGCTACACCTTC.

This clone was observed a handful of times. The J gene is TRBJ1-1, the V gene TRBV5-1; 7 bases line up with TRBD1. CDR1 SGHRS and CDR2 YFSETQ come from the germline V gene. The junction had 3 bases not matched to a gene; V was cut back by 4 bases and J by 6 bases. The CDR3 covers 12 residues. The CDR3 is CASSEGQSEAFF. In nucleotides, the CDR3 is TGCGCCAGCAGCGAGGGACAGTCTGAAGCTTTCTTT.

The chain couples TRBV28 to TRBJ2-7, with a tentative D call TRBD1 (7 bases). This CDR3 is built from 14 residues. V was trimmed by 5 bases and J by 3 bases, leaving 14 bases between them. In germline, CDR1 is MDHEN, CDR2 SYDVKM. In nucleotides, the CDR3 is TGTGCCAGCAGTCCGGGGGACAGATACTACGAGCAGTACGTC. Its protein is CASSPGDRYYEQYV.

J is TRBJ1-1 and V is TRBV6-1; D call uncertain. The CDR3 extends over 14 amino acids. The germline V gene encodes CDR1 MNHNS and CDR2 SASEGT. V was clipped by 5 bases and J by 0 bases, with 10 bases between them. CDR3 nucleotides: TGTGCCAGCAGTTTCAAGAGTATGAACACTGAAGCTTTCTTT. Residues: CASSFKSMNTEAFF.

The chain couples TRBV28 to TRBJ2-7; 9 bases are shared with TRBD1. The V gene's germline CDR1 is MDHEN and CDR2 SYDVKM. Trimming at V came to 5 bases and at J to 4 bases, leaving 12 bases not matched to a gene. CDR3 length equals 16 residues. CDR3 in amino acids: CASSTWDREYWYEQYV. In DNA form, the CDR3 reads TGTGCCAGCAGTACGTGGGACAGGGAATACTGGTACGAGCAGTACGTC.

The chain combines TRBV18 with TRBJ1-1; D call uncertain. Germline V gene sequence: CDR1 KGHSH, CDR2 LQKENI. The CDR3 totals 14 residues. V was cut by 2 bases and J by 0 bases, with 7 bases left in between. CDR3 DNA sequence: TGTGCCAGCTCACCAGGGCCGATGAACACTGAAGCTTTCTTT. Translating gives CASSPGPMNTEAFF.

This chain joins TRBV15 and TRBJ1-1; 8 nucleotides align to TRBD1. CDR3 length equals 14 residues. Germline CDR1 reads LNHNV; CDR2 reads YYDKDF (reference sequence). With V trimmed by 0 bases and J by 9 bases, 6 bases remained unmatched. This CDR3 is CATSRDLAGGQAFF. In DNA, the CDR3 is TGTGCCACCAGCAGAGATTTGGCAGGGGGCCAAGCTTTCTTT.

V gene TRBV5-1 combines with J gene TRBJ1-3; D unclear. V lost 4 bases, J lost 4 bases, and 6 bases lay in between. CDR1 SGHRS and CDR2 YFSETQ come from the germline V gene. This CDR3 comprises 12 residues. The CDR3 DNA follows: TGCGCCAGCAGCCCTAGCGGAAACACCATATATTTT. The encoded protein is CASSPSGNTIYF.

V and J are TRBV15 and TRBJ2-7; no firm D call. V lost 2 bases, J lost 3 bases, and 14 bases lay in between. This CDR3 is 15 amino acids long. The V gene's germline CDR1 is LNHNV and CDR2 YYDKDF (reference sequence). The CDR3 bases are TGTGCCACCAGCAGACCCGATGCAGGAATCTACGAGCAGTACTTC. This encodes CATSRPDAGIYEQYF.